This TCR beta chain was sequenced for a study of metastatic and nonmetastatic thyroid tumors. Study-wide context: Repertoires from blood and tumor or nodule tissue of malignant and benign thyroid patients were compared.

Each patient came to thyroid surgery without any prior treatment (of any kind). How the authors handled the data: Between-group CDR3 differences, defined by clinicopathological status, yielded a distant-metastasis classifier for papillary thyroid cancer. MiXCR re-clonotyped the PCR reads for TCRdb. The V and J calls shown here were made by TCRdb, not taken from the authors' results. The data show around 70,000 clones, with less than 20% seen just once and 13% held by the top ten. This clone was detected a few times. A much larger clone differs by one base, so this may be a read error. The germline V and J ends were trimmed by 7 bases and 3 bases, with 18 bases remaining between them. The CDR3 is made up of 15 amino acids. From germline, CDR1 is LNHDA and CDR2 SQIVND (reference sequence).

The chain has TRBV19 and TRBJ2-5; maybe TRBD1 (6 bases). This TCR was sampled from a female donor with papillary thyroid cancer or a benign thyroid nodule (not recorded which). Some clones in this sample may be carry-over from other donors' samples. Sample: blood. This CDR3 reads CASKRQGNNKETQYF. DNA of the CDR3: TGTGCCAGTAAACGGCAGGGGAATAACAAAGAGACCCAGTACTTC.